The 21 T cell receptor beta chains below come from one sample, sequenced in a study of T cells in Graves' hyperthyroidism and ophthalmopathy. RNA transcripts gave rise to amplified TCR beta CDR3 regions. A set of HTBI primers served as the primers for a first-round RT-PCR of the TCR CDR3. A single record per CDR3 protein comes from TCRdb applying MiXCR to the multiplex PCR reads. The table has hundreds of thousands of distinct CDR3 sequences, 15% seen once. The material sequenced was blood. The receptors were gathered from a woman aged 30 to 39 with Graves' hyperthyroidism.

The chain employs TRBV11-3 and TRBJ1-6, with a possible D match to TRBD1 (5 bases). The germline gives CDR1 SGHNT, CDR2 YENEEA. Trimming took off 5 bases at V and 0 bases at J, with 8 bases between the two ends. This CDR3 contains 15 residues. For the CDR3, the DNA is TGTGCCAGCAGCCAGGGCAGCTCCTATAATTCACCCCTCCACTTT. Its protein is CASSQGSSYNSPLHF.

This clonotype was observed at least ten times. V and J are TRBV7-9 and TRBJ2-3; D gene unclear. This CDR3 has 13 amino acids. The V gene lost 5 bases and the J gene lost 3 bases, with 9 bases spanning the gap. Per the germline V gene, CDR1 is SEHNR and CDR2 is FQNEAQ (reference sequence). CDR3 sequence reads: CASSERTTDTQYF. The DNA of the CDR3 is TGTGCCAGCAGCGAACGTACAACAGATACGCAGTATTTT.

This clonotype was seen repeatedly, ten times or more. The V call is TRBV5-1, the J call TRBJ2-1; D call uncertain. V lost 0 bases and J lost 9, with 22 bases in between. The CDR3 consists of 17 residues. Per germline, CDR1 SGHRS and CDR2 YFSETQ. The CDR3 loop is CASSLVGVREPPGEQFF. Here the CDR3 DNA reads TGCGCCAGCAGCTTGGTCGGAGTGCGAGAGCCTCCGGGTGAGCAGTTCTTC.

This clonotype was detected a few times. V usage is TRBV12-3 or TRBV12-4 and J usage is TRBJ1-1, with 8 bases lining up with TRBD1. CDR3 length: 14 residues. J was trimmed by 1 base and V by 8 bases; bases with no gene match: 6. The CDR3 region has the DNA TGTGCCAGCGGGAGGACAGGGAGGAACACTGAAGCTTTCTTT. Translation gives CASGRTGRNTEAFF.

The chain combines TRBV15 with TRBJ2-5; TRBD2 matches 12 bases. J lost 0 bases, V lost 5 bases, and 10 bases had no gene match. CDR3 length: 18 residues. Germline V gene sequence: CDR1 LNHNV, CDR2 YYDKDF (reference sequence). CDR3 sequence (DNA): TGTGCCACCAGCCCGGCGGGTGGGACTAGCGGGTACCAAGAGACCCAGTACTTC. Its translation is CATSPAGGTSGYQETQYF.

Many counts were recorded for this clonotype. The chain couples TRBV2 to TRBJ1-1; D may be TRBD1 (5 bases). Between the trimmed V and J ends, which lost 11 bases and 4 bases, there was a span of 14 bases. Germline V gene data show CDR1 as SNHLY and CDR2 as FYNNEI. This CDR3 is 12 amino acids long. CDR3 in DNA: TGTGCCTCTGGGGGGGGAGTCACTGAAGCTTTCTTT. It translates to CASGGGVTEAFF.

In this sample, this clonotype turned up many times. The chain couples TRBV20-1 to TRBJ2-1; 12 bases line up with TRBD2. Germline V gives CDR1 DFQATT, CDR2 SNEGSKA (reference sequence). Losses at the gene ends were 1 base for V and 7 bases for J; bases not matched to a gene: 2. CDR3 length equals 14 residues. CDR3 coding DNA: TGCAGTGCTAGAGGGACTAGCGGGACGAATGAGCAGTTCTTC. Its translation: CSARGTSGTNEQFF.

The V gene is TRBV9, the J gene TRBJ2-7, with D perhaps matching TRBD2 (5 bases). The ends were cut back, 4 bases at V and 1 base at J, with 12 bases in the middle. The germline gives CDR1 SGDLS, CDR2 YYNGEE. This CDR3 has 14 residues. The DNA for the CDR3 is TGTGCCAGCAGCCCTGTGAGGGTGTCCTACGAGCAGTACTTC. This gives the protein CASSPVRVSYEQYF.

Concerning this clonotype itself: Possible read error: a much larger clone is one base away. The rearrangement uses TRBV30 and TRBJ2-1; D call uncertain. The J call may not be correct, given that the DNA end is closer to TRBJ2-7. The germline CDR1 and CDR2 sequences are GTSNPN and SVGIG (reference sequence). The CDR3 length is 13 residues. The CDR3 DNA reads TGTGCCTGGAGTCGAAGCTCCTACAATGAGCAGTACTTC. Amino acids: CAWSRSSYNEQYF.

The table lists this clonotype with a few counts. At one boundary the junction diverges from the germline segment, which might be a read error. The chain couples TRBV5-1 to TRBJ2-3; 7 nucleotides line up with TRBD2. The CDR3 is 16 amino acids. Germline CDR1 is SGHRS and CDR2 is YFSETQ. CDR3 nucleotides: TGCGCCGGCAGCGCGCCCCCGGCGGGAGTGTCAGATACGCAGTATTTT. Amino acid sequence: CAGSAPPAGVSDTQYF.

This clonotype was counted only a few times. The V gene is TRBV24-1, the J gene TRBJ2-7; TRBD1 matches at 9 bases. With V trimmed by 4 bases and J by 5 bases, 5 bases remained unmatched. CDR1 KGHDR and CDR2 SFDVKD come from the germline V gene. The CDR3 consists of 14 residues. CDR3 loop: CATSEGTGMDEQYF. Written as DNA, the CDR3 is TGTGCCACCAGTGAGGGGACAGGGATGGACGAGCAGTACTTC.

Ten or more counts support this clonotype. The gene calls are TRBV28 and TRBJ2-7; perhaps D is TRBD1 or TRBD2 (5 bases each). The CDR3 totals 13 residues. V was trimmed by 8 bases and J by 2 bases, leaving 13 bases between them. Germline CDR1 MDHEN, CDR2 SYDVKM. The CDR3 loop is CASAGTQPYEQYF. For the CDR3, the DNA is TGTGCCAGCGCCGGGACGCAACCCTACGAGCAGTACTTC.

Points on this clonotype: This could be a read error, since a much larger clone is one nucleotide away. The V and J genes are TRBV20-1 and TRBJ2-2, with D perhaps TRBD2 (6 bases). CDR1 DFQATT and CDR2 SNEGSKA come from the germline V gene (reference sequence). The CDR3 runs 15 residues. CDR3 in amino acids: CSARDFVTSTGGLFF. DNA of the CDR3: TGCAGTGCTAGGGACTTCGTCACGTCAACCGGGGGGCTGTTTTTT.

This clonotype was counted a few times. This chain joins TRBV6-1 and TRBJ2-2; D not resolved. This CDR3 is built from 15 residues. CDR1 MNHNS and CDR2 SASEGT come from the germline V gene. Trimming pared 5 bases from V and 8 bases from J, leaving 18 bases between. The CDR3 loop reads CASSKDRVAVGELFF. CDR3 DNA: TGTGCCAGCAGTAAAGACCGGGTAGCCGTGGGGGAGCTGTTTTTT.

The chain combines TRBV12-3 or TRBV12-4 with TRBJ1-2; a weak D match, TRBD1 (5 bases). Between the trimmed V and J ends, which lost 7 bases and 2 bases, there was a span of 14 bases. The CDR3 totals 14 residues. CDR3 coding DNA: TGTGCCAGCACCAGGGCCGGCTTAAACTATGGCTACACCTTC. Translating gives CASTRAGLNYGYTF.

This clonotype was counted between two and nine times. The rearrangement joins TRBV5-8 to TRBJ1-2; tentative D call: TRBD1 (5 bases). Between the trimmed V and J ends, which lost 4 bases and 4 bases, there was a span of 20 bases. CDR1 SGHTS and CDR2 YDEGEE come from the germline V gene. The CDR3 covers 16 residues. Written as DNA, the CDR3 is TGTGCCAGCAGCCAAGAGACGGAGGGGTTGGGCTATGGCTACACCTTC. This sequence encodes CASSQETEGLGYGYTF. Full variable domain (rest looked up from reference TRBV5-8 and TRBJ1-2): EAGVTQSPTHLIKTRGQQATLRCSPISGHTSVYWYQQALGLGLQFLLWYDEGEERNRGNFPPRFSGRQFPNYSSELNVNALELEDSALYLCASSQETEGLGYGYTFGSGTRLTVV.

This clonotype was counted a few times. The V call is TRBV3-1, the J call TRBJ1-4; D remains ambiguous. Trimming cost V 0 bases and J 5 bases, with 13 bases left between them. The V gene's germline CDR1 is LGHDT and CDR2 YNNKEL (reference sequence). The CDR3 totals 16 residues. The DNA of the CDR3 is TGTGCCAGCAGCCAAGATTCGGCCAGCTCAAATGAAAAACTGTTTTTT. The encoded protein is CASSQDSASSNEKLFF.

The gene calls are TRBV18 and TRBJ2-7, with TRBD2 matching 13 bases. This CDR3 region has 16 residues. The germline V gene encodes CDR1 KGHSH and CDR2 LQKENI. Germline trimming cut 6 bases from V and 3 bases from J; bases unmatched to any gene: 8. The CDR3, as DNA: TGTGCCAGCTCCCCAGGGCGACTAGCGGGAGGCTACGAGCAGTACTTC. Translated: CASSPGRLAGGYEQYF.

The sample holds many counts of this clonotype. The chain has TRBV27 and TRBJ2-1; D is unresolved. Trimming took off 5 bases at V and 7 bases at J, with 12 bases between the two ends. In germline, CDR1 is MNHEY, CDR2 SMNVEV (reference sequence). This CDR3 has 13 amino acids. The CDR3 protein is CASSPNNGNEQFF. For the CDR3, the DNA is TGTGCCAGCAGTCCAAATAATGGGAATGAGCAGTTCTTC.

This clonotype was picked up a small number of times. The chain is built from TRBV28 and TRBJ2-2, with TRBD2 matching 8 bases. The CDR3 totals 15 residues. Germline V gene sequence: CDR1 MDHEN, CDR2 SYDVKM. V lost 2 bases and J lost 5; bases outside the gene matches: 4. In DNA, the CDR3 is TGTGCCAGCAGTTTACGGGCGGGAGGAACCGGGGAGCTGTTTTTT. As protein: CASSLRAGGTGELFF.

V usage is TRBV27 and J usage is TRBJ1-6; 7 positions agree with TRBD1. Germline CDR1 reads MNHEY; CDR2 reads SMNVEV (reference sequence). The CDR3 is 15 amino acids. V shed 5 bases, J shed 7 bases, and the junction held 8 bases outside the gene matches. Written as DNA, the CDR3 is TGTGCCAGCAGTACCCGACAGGGATCGAATTCACCCCTCCACTTT. It specifies CASSTRQGSNSPLHF.